The 24 T cell receptor beta chains given below trace back to one sample, sequenced in a study of response to subunit inactivated influenza vaccine. A single record per CDR3 protein comes from TCRdb applying MiXCR to the RT-PCR reads. The table shows 450,000 to 500,000 distinct CDR3 sequences, with roughly 9.7% occurring only once. The sequencing here drew on PBMCs from blood, taken 45 days after vaccination. The receptors shown here come from a man aged 50 or older who received an inactivated influenza vaccine.

The table lists this clonotype with a few counts. The V and J genes are TRBV12-3 or TRBV12-4 and TRBJ2-5; D may be TRBD1 or TRBD2 (6 bases each). The ends were cut back, 3 bases at V and 2 bases at J, with 22 bases in the middle. The CDR3 has 18 residues. The CDR3 nucleotides are TGTGCCAGCAGTTTTTGGGGGCCGGTCGTAGCGGAGCAAGAGACCCAGTACTTC. Its translation is CASSFWGPVVAEQETQYF.

This clonotype occurred a few times. The genes are TRBV6-5 and TRBJ2-7, with D perhaps matching TRBD2 (6 bases). The V and J ends lost 4 bases and 3 bases respectively, with 16 bases between them. CDR1 and CDR2 (germline): MNHEY, SVGAGI. The CDR3 has 15 amino acids. CDR3 protein: CASSLGGGEIYEQYF. The CDR3 bases are TGTGCCAGCAGTTTGGGTGGCGGGGAAATCTACGAGCAGTACTTC.

The CDR3 region is CASSFGQVDTQYF. In DNA, the CDR3 is TGTGCCAGCAGCTTCGGACAGGTAGATACGCAGTATTTT. This chain connects TRBV7-8 to TRBJ2-3; 7 nucleotides line up with TRBD1. This CDR3 has 13 amino acids. CDR1 SGHVS and CDR2 FQNEAQ come from the germline V gene. The V segment lost 3 bases and the J segment 5 bases; nucleotides outside the gene matches: 2.

This clonotype was recorded at least ten times. The CDR3 bases are TGTGCCACAGGGGCCTCGAGCAATCAGCCCCAGCATTTT. Translating gives CATGASSNQPQHF. The chain joins TRBV21-1 to TRBJ1-5. TRBV21-1 is a pseudogene locus. The length of the CDR3 is 13 residues.

The DNA of the CDR3 is TGTGCCAGCAGCAAAAGCCTGGGCTCCTACGAGCAGTACTTC. Its translation: CASSKSLGSYEQYF. The V gene is TRBV7-8, the J gene TRBJ2-7, with no clear D. V was clipped by 5 bases and J by 0 bases, with 11 bases between them. The CDR3 loop spans 14 amino acids. CDR1 and CDR2 (germline): SGHVS, FQNEAQ.

This clonotype was seen ten or more times. The chain employs TRBV29-1 and TRBJ2-7; no definite D call. V was trimmed by 4 bases and J by 5 bases, leaving 6 bases between them. Germline CDR1 reads SQVTM; CDR2 reads ANQGSEA. The CDR3 spans 10 residues. Written as DNA, the CDR3 is TGCAGCGTTGGGGTGCACGAGCAGTACTTC. As protein: CSVGVHEQYF.

This clonotype was seen only a few times. This sequence joins TRBV7-6 and TRBJ2-1, with TRBD1 as a possible D gene (6 bases). The V end lost 4 bases, the J end lost 6 bases, and 16 bases lay between the germline ends. This CDR3 comprises 15 residues. Germline V gives CDR1 SGHVS, CDR2 FNYEAQ. In nucleotides, the CDR3 is TGTGCCAGCAGCTCCTACAGGGTGATGGGCAATGAGCAGTTCTTC. Translating gives CASSSYRVMGNEQFF.

In its sample, this clonotype was seen many times. This rearrangement joins TRBV9 to TRBJ1-1; D is perhaps TRBD1 (5 bases). The V end lost 4 bases, the J end lost 0 bases, and 22 bases lay between the germline ends. Germline V gene sequence: CDR1 SGDLS, CDR2 YYNGEE. CDR3 length: 18 amino acids. Written as DNA, the CDR3 is TGTGCCAGCAGCTACAGCAGGGAGTTGGGCGGAATGAACACTGAAGCTTTCTTT. Translating it yields CASSYSRELGGMNTEAFF.

This clonotype was recorded at least ten times. This chain connects TRBV7-3 to TRBJ2-5; 8 bases fit TRBD2. V was clipped by 1 base and J by 2 bases; unmatched bases: 6. The germline V gene has CDR1 SGHTA and CDR2 FQGTGA. The CDR3 covers 16 residues. The CDR3 region is CASSLIGAGGQETQYF. CDR3 in DNA: TGTGCCAGCAGCTTAATTGGGGCGGGAGGTCAAGAGACCCAGTACTTC.

This clonotype was seen a handful of times. The chain carries TRBV3-1 and TRBJ1-1; D uncertain. V gave up 4 bases and J gave up 0 bases, with 12 bases separating them. The germline V gene has CDR1 LGHDT and CDR2 YNNKEL (reference sequence). The CDR3 consists of 15 residues. CDR3: CASSPRTVVNTEAFF. DNA for the CDR3: TGTGCCAGCAGCCCGCGGACGGTAGTGAACACTGAAGCTTTCTTT.

This clonotype has just a few counts. The rearrangement links TRBV12-3 or TRBV12-4 to TRBJ1-2; no firm D call. The CDR3 sequence is 14 residues long. With 4 bases removed from V and 3 bases from J, the gap between germline ends came to 12 bases. CDR3 residues: CASSSPRAHYGYTF. The CDR3 nucleotides are TGTGCCAGCAGTTCCCCGAGGGCACACTATGGCTACACCTTC.

This clonotype was seen a handful of times. CDR3 residues: CAITGTLTGELFF. Written as DNA, the CDR3 is TGTGCCATCACGGGGACACTCACCGGGGAGCTGTTTTTT. The J gene is TRBJ2-2, the V gene TRBV10-3; weak D call: TRBD1 (6 bases). Germline loops: CDR1 ENHRY, CDR2 SYGVKD. CDR3 length: 13 residues. Trimming left V 7 bases short and J 4 bases short, with 10 bases between.

The CDR3 region has the DNA TGCAGTGCTAGAGATCGGACAGGGTGGTATGAGCAGTTCTTC. Its translation is CSARDRTGWYEQFF. The chain combines TRBV20-1 with TRBJ2-1; 8 nucleotides line up with TRBD1. This CDR3 is 14 amino acids long. The V segment lost 0 bases and the J segment 8 bases; nucleotides outside the gene matches: 6. Per germline, CDR1 DFQATT and CDR2 SNEGSKA (reference sequence).

This clonotype occurred many times. The chain joins TRBV29-1 to TRBJ2-3, with a possible D match to TRBD1 (5 bases). Germline V gene data show CDR1 as SQVTM and CDR2 as ANQGSEA. The V end was cut by 4 bases, the J end by 2 bases, with 10 bases between. The CDR3 spans 13 residues. The CDR3 region has the DNA TGCAGCGTTGCCGGCAGGGCCACAGATACGCAGTATTTT. This codes for CSVAGRATDTQYF.

This chain joins TRBV29-1 and TRBJ2-3, with 7 bases identical to TRBD1. The ends lost 6 bases at V and 0 bases at J; junction bases unmatched: 6. Germline V gene sequence: CDR1 SQVTM, CDR2 ANQGSEA. The CDR3 extends over 14 amino acids. As DNA, the CDR3 is TGCAGCGTCCTTGGACAGGCGAGCACAGATACGCAGTATTTT. Amino acids: CSVLGQASTDTQYF.

This clonotype was counted a few times. V usage is TRBV6-2 or TRBV6-3 and J usage is TRBJ1-5, with D perhaps TRBD1 (5 bases). CDR3 length equals 14 residues. V lost 2 bases and J lost 8, with 13 bases in between. CDR1 MNHEY and CDR2 SVGEGT come from the germline V gene. CDR3 bases: TGTGCCAGCAGTTACCCGCAGGGCCAGGAGCCCCAGCATTTT. It specifies CASSYPQGQEPQHF.

The CDR3 spells CASSRNRDREETQYF. In DNA, the CDR3 is TGCGCCAGCAGCAGAAACCGGGACAGGGAAGAGACCCAGTACTTC. The chain carries TRBV5-1 and TRBJ2-5, with 9 bases that match TRBD1. This CDR3 has 15 amino acids. Germline V gene data show CDR1 as SGHRS and CDR2 as YFSETQ. Trimming removed 4 bases from V and 3 bases from J; junction bases left unmatched: 7.

The V gene is TRBV5-1, the J gene TRBJ2-7; 11 bases agree with TRBD2. CDR3 size: 15 residues. Unmatched junction bases numbered 1, after V lost 0 bases and J lost 2 bases. Looked up from germline, CDR1 is SGHRS and CDR2 is YFSETQ. CDR3 in amino acids: CASSLGSGRAYEQYF. The CDR3, as DNA: TGCGCCAGCAGCTTGGGTAGCGGGAGGGCCTACGAGCAGTACTTC.

The chain joins TRBV10-3 to TRBJ1-1, with 8 bases lining up with TRBD1. Germline V gene sequence: CDR1 ENHRY, CDR2 SYGVKD. Unmatched junction bases numbered 1, after V lost 0 bases and J lost 1 base. The CDR3 extends over 15 amino acids. The CDR3 nucleotides are TGTGCCATCAGTGAGTCCGGACAGGGGAACACTGAAGCTTTCTTT. It specifies CAISESGQGNTEAFF.

In its sample, this clonotype was seen a few times. V usage is TRBV5-5 and J usage is TRBJ1-6; possibly TRBD1 for D (5 bases). The CDR3 runs 14 residues. V was cut by 4 bases and J by 6 bases, with 11 bases left in between. CDR1 is SGHKS, CDR2 YYEKEE, per germline (reference sequence). CDR3 nucleotide sequence: TGTGCCAGCAGCCTGCAGGGTCTTAATTCACCCCTCCACTTT. Protein sequence: CASSLQGLNSPLHF.

This chain joins TRBV28 and TRBJ2-1, with 9 nucleotides matching TRBD1. The length of the CDR3 is 12 residues. V shed 5 bases and J 10 bases; nucleotides not matched to a gene: 3. From germline, CDR1 is MDHEN and CDR2 SYDVKM. This chain's CDR3 is CASSTGGPEQFF. The CDR3 DNA follows: TGTGCCAGCAGTACAGGGGGCCCGGAGCAGTTCTTC.

About this clonotype: The junction does not match germline at one end; this may be a read error. In DNA form, the CDR3 reads TGCTGTGCTAGAGACCGGGACAGGGGGAGTATCTATGGCTACACCTTC. Amino acid sequence: CCARDRDRGSIYGYTF. V is TRBV20-1 and J is TRBJ1-2; 11 bases fit TRBD1. This CDR3 has 16 amino acids. CDR1 is DFQATT, CDR2 SNEGSKA, per germline (reference sequence).

A few counts support this clonotype. The gene calls are TRBV7-8 and TRBJ2-1, with 7 bases identical to TRBD2. Losses at the gene ends were 6 bases for V and 0 bases for J; bases not matched to a gene: 2. This CDR3 is built from 14 residues. Germline CDR1 SGHVS, CDR2 FQNEAQ. The chain's CDR3 is CASSGRASYNEQFF. The CDR3 nucleotides are TGTGCCAGCAGTGGGAGGGCCTCCTACAATGAGCAGTTCTTC.

Only a few counts were recorded for this clonotype. V is TRBV27 and J is TRBJ2-1; TRBD2 matches at 9 bases. This CDR3 is 15 amino acids long. Germline trimming cut 5 bases from V and 5 bases from J; bases unmatched to any gene: 7. Germline V gene data show CDR1 as MNHEY and CDR2 as SMNVEV (reference sequence). The CDR3 nucleotides read TGTGCCAGCAGTCCCGGGACTAGCCCTAACAATGAGCAGTTCTTC. This encodes CASSPGTSPNNEQFF.